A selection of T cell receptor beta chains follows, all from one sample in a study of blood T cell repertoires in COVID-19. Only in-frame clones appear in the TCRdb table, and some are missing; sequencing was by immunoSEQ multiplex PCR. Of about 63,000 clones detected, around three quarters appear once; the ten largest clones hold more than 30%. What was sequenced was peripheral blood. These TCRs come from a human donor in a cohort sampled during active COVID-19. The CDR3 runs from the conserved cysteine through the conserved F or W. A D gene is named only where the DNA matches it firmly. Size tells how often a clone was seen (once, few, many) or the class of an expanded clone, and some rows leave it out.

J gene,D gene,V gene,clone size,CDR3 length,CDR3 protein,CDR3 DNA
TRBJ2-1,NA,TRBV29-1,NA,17,CSVEALDQGHLYNEQFF,TGCAGCGTTGAAGCCCTTGATCAGGGACACCTCTACAATGAGCAGTTCTTC
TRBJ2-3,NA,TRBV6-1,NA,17,CASSEGGTVRSTDTQYF,TGTGCCAGCAGTGAAGGGGGGACTGTTCGTAGCACAGATACGCAGTATTTT
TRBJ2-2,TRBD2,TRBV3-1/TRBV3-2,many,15,CASSEGGSRAGELFF,TGTGCCAGCAGCGAGGGCGGGAGTAGGGCCGGGGAGCTGTTTTTT
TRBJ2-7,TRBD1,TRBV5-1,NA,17,CASSLENWRQGRYEQYF,TGCGCCAGCAGCTTGGAGAACTGGCGACAGGGACGCTACGAGCAGTACTTC
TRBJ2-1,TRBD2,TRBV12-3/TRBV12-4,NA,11,CASRSGTLKVF,TGTGCCAGCAGAAGCGGGACCCTGAAAGTCTTC
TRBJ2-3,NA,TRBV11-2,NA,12,CASRLDTDTQYF,TGTGCCAGCAGGCTAGACACAGATACGCAGTATTTT
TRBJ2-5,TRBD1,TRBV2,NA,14,CASSDRDRQETQYF,TGTGCCAGCAGTGACCGGGACAGGCAAGAGACCCAGTACTTC
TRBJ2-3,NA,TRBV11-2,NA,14,CASSPQSGTDTQYF,TGTGCCAGCAGCCCCCAGAGCGGCACAGATACGCAGTATTTT
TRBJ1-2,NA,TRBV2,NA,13,CASSDYRELGYTF,TGTGCCAGCAGTGATTACAGGGAGCTTGGCTACACCTTC
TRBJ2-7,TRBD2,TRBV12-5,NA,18,CASGSQTGTSGRGYEQYF,TGTGCTAGTGGTTCTCAAACCGGGACTAGCGGGAGGGGCTACGAGCAGTACTTC
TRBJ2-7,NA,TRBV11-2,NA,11,CASSSSYEQYF,TGTGCCAGCAGCTCGAGTTACGAGCAGTACTTC
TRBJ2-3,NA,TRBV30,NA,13,CAWTSASTDTQYF,TGTGCCTGGACTAGCGCAAGCACAGATACGCAGTATTTT
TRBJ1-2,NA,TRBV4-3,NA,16,CASSQDTGPTGYGYTF,TGCGCCAGCAGCCAAGATACCGGCCCGACGGGCTATGGCTACACCTTC
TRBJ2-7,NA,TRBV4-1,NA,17,CASSQDPRGTTTYEQYF,TGCGCCAGCAGCCAAGATCCCCGCGGGACCACAACCTACGAGCAGTACTTC
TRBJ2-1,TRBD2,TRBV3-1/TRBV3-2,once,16,CASSQGPAGGRGEQFF,TGTGCCAGCAGCCAAGGTCCAGCGGGAGGGCGGGGTGAGCAGTTCTTC
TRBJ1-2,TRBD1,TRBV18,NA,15,CASSSGTGPAYGYTF,TGTGCCAGCTCATCAGGGACAGGGCCCGCTTATGGCTACACCTTC
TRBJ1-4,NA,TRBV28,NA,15,CASRVGPPTNEKLFF,TGTGCCAGCAGGGTGGGCCCTCCAACTAATGAAAAACTGTTTTTT
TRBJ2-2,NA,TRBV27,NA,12,CASSSITGELFF,TGTGCCAGCAGTTCAATCACCGGGGAGCTGTTTTTT
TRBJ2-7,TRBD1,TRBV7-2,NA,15,CASSPTSGQGYEQYF,TGTGCCAGCAGCCCCACCTCGGGACAGGGGTACGAGCAGTACTTC
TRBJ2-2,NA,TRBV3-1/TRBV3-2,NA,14,CASSQGAVAGELFF,TGTGCCAGCAGCCAAGGCGCGGTCGCCGGGGAGCTGTTTTTT
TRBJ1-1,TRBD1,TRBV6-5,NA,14,CASSYVRQGTEAFF,TGTGCCAGCAGTTATGTCAGACAGGGAACTGAAGCTTTCTTT
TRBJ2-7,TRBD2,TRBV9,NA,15,CASSASGSTSYEQYF,TGTGCCAGCAGCGCTAGCGGGAGTACTTCCTACGAGCAGTACTTC
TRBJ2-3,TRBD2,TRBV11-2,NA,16,CASSQLAGGSTDTQYF,TGTGCCAGCAGCCAGTTAGCGGGAGGGAGCACAGATACGCAGTATTTT
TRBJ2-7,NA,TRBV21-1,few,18,CASSPGIPTSNERYEQYF,TGTGCCAGCAGCCCGGGGATCCCAACTTCCAACGAACGGTACGAGCAGTACTTC
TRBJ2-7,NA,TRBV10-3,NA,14,CAISEQDWAYEQYF,TGTGCCATCAGTGAACAGGATTGGGCCTACGAGCAGTACTTC
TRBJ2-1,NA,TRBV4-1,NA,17,CASSQSGGTFSYNEQFF,TGCGCCAGCAGCCAATCAGGGGGGACTTTCTCCTACAATGAGCAGTTCTTC
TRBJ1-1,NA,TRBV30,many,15,CAWSTRTTQGSEAFF,TGTGCCTGGAGCACCCGAACCACCCAGGGGTCTGAAGCTTTCTTT
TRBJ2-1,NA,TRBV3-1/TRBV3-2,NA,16,CASSQEPAGTSREQFF,TGTGCCAGCAGCCAAGAACCCGCAGGTACCAGTCGTGAGCAGTTCTTC